Here is one TCR beta chain with its context. The data were taken from a study of early T cells in non-severe SARS-CoV-2 infection. Study background: Bulk RNA from unsorted whole blood was sequenced; chains were unpaired.

Unique molecular identifiers tagged individual cDNA molecules. TCRdb reanalysed the 5' RACE reads using MiXCR and keeps one entry per CDR3 protein. The data hold approximately 70,000 distinct CDR3 sequences, with under 15% observed a single time. The germline gives CDR1 SGDLS, CDR2 YYNGEE. This CDR3 has 15 residues. V lost 3 bases to trimming and J lost 4 bases, with 17 bases between them. The sequencing sample was made of whole blood. This chain joins TRBV9 and TRBJ2-7; a possible D gene is TRBD2 (5 bases). This receptor was taken from an adult who was a healthcare worker with PCR-confirmed SARS-CoV-2 infection or an uninfected control (not recorded which). CDR3 protein: CASSGPGSTVYEQYF. In DNA, the CDR3 is TGTGCCAGCAGCGGACCGGGGTCTACTGTTTACGAGCAGTACTTC.